Listed here are 3 T cell receptor beta chains from one sample, sequenced in a study of blood T cell repertoires in COVID-19. Clones were read by immunoSEQ multiplex PCR, and TCRdb kept only the in-frame ones, dropping some. The repertoire has about 230,000 clones, about nine tenths of them found once; the top ten carry around 3.7%. Sequences were obtained from PBMCs or T cells enriched from blood (not recorded which). The receptors shown here come from a woman in her 30s with acute COVID-19.

This clone was recorded once. The V call is TRBV6-5, the J call TRBJ1-2; tentatively, D is TRBD1 (6 bases). The CDR3 sequence is 14 residues long. Germline-derived CDR1 and CDR2 are MNHEY and SVGAGI. Trimming stripped 7 bases from V and 7 bases from J, with 19 bases between. CDR3 sequence (DNA): TGTGCCAGCACCCCGGGTTGGCAGGGGAGTGGCTACACCTTC. It codes for CASTPGWQGSGYTF.

This chain connects TRBV11-2 to TRBJ1-1, with 7 bases identical to TRBD1. Looked up from germline, CDR1 is SGHAT and CDR2 is FQNNGV. This CDR3 region has 13 residues. With 5 bases clipped from V and 7 bases from J, the junction kept 7 bases outside the gene matches. CDR3 nucleotide sequence: TGTGCCAGCAGCGTGGGACAGCAGAATGAAGCTTTCTTT. This codes for CASSVGQQNEAFF.

This rearrangement joins TRBV5-1 to TRBJ2-3; the match to TRBD2 covers 14 bases. CDR1 is SGHRS and CDR2 is YFSETQ in the germline V gene. The ends lost 4 bases at V and 5 bases at J; junction bases unmatched: 6. CDR3 size: 16 residues. The CDR3 protein is CASSPGLAGVGDTQYF. CDR3 nucleotides: TGCGCCAGCAGCCCGGGACTAGCGGGGGTGGGAGATACGCAGTATTTT.